These 8 T cell receptor beta chains originate from one sample sequenced in a study of T cells after yellow fever vaccination. TCRdb recomputed calls from the 5' RACE reads with MiXCR, one row per CDR3 protein. The repertoire includes 250,000 to 350,000 distinct CDR3 sequences, 3.5% to 4.5% of them detected once, and roughly a fifth sits in the top ten. The sample was PBMCs, taken 15 days after the yellow fever booster vaccination. The receptor set was obtained from a man aged 18 to 29 who received the YFV17D yellow fever vaccine.

V usage is TRBV18 and J usage is TRBJ2-2; TRBD1 or TRBD2 may be the D gene (5 bases each). This CDR3 spans 15 amino acids. The V and J ends lost 4 bases and 6 bases respectively, with 15 bases between them. CDR1 is KGHSH, CDR2 LQKENI, per germline. CDR3 region: CASSRDGAISGELFF. In DNA, the CDR3 is TGTGCCAGCTCACGGGACGGGGCGATCTCCGGGGAGCTGTTTTTT.

This clonotype was seen ten or more times. The chain employs TRBV20-1 and TRBJ2-3; tentatively, D is TRBD2 (5 bases). Germline loops: CDR1 DFQATT, CDR2 SNEGSKA (reference sequence). The CDR3 spans 14 residues. V dropped 2 bases and J dropped 7 bases, with 16 bases sitting between them. CDR3 nucleotide sequence: TGCAGTGCTAGACCCCCGAGGGCCCAGAATACGCAGTATTTT. Encoded protein: CSARPPRAQNTQYF.

A few counts support this clonotype. J is TRBJ2-5 and V is TRBV2, with 7 bases that match TRBD2. From germline, CDR1 is SNHLY and CDR2 FYNNEI. V was pared by 6 bases and J by 7 bases, with 11 bases of the junction left unmatched. The CDR3 consists of 14 residues. CDR3 DNA: TGTGCCAGCAGACGAGGACTAGTGGGAACGACCCAGTACTTC. It is translated as CASRRGLVGTTQYF.

This clonotype was seen more than once but under ten times. CDR3 amino acids: CASSYSTGRPMNTEAFF. CDR3 coding DNA: TGTGCCAGCAGTTACTCGACCGGACGGCCCATGAACACTGAAGCTTTCTTT. The chain uses TRBV6-2 or TRBV6-3 and TRBJ1-1, with D unresolved. CDR3 length: 17 amino acids. The V and J ends lost 0 bases and 0 bases respectively, with 14 bases between them. CDR1 is MNHEY, CDR2 SVGEGT, per germline.

This clonotype appeared many times. This rearrangement joins TRBV20-1 to TRBJ2-7; D is unresolved. V shed 6 bases and J shed 3 bases, with 18 bases lying between them. Germline CDR1 and CDR2: DFQATT and SNEGSKA (reference sequence). CDR3 size: 14 residues. CDR3 region: CSAQRLEASYEQYF. The CDR3 DNA sequence: TGCAGTGCCCAGAGGCTCGAGGCCAGCTACGAGCAGTACTTC.

In its sample, this clonotype was seen many times. The chain is built from TRBV28 and TRBJ1-1, with TRBD1 as a possible D gene (5 bases). Germline loops: CDR1 MDHEN, CDR2 SYDVKM. V lost 7 bases to trimming and J lost 1 base, with 10 bases between them. This CDR3 has 13 amino acids. The CDR3 loop is CASTIGQNTEAFF. CDR3 sequence (DNA): TGTGCCAGCACCATCGGACAGAACACTGAAGCTTTCTTT.

This clonotype was detected many times. The V and J genes are TRBV27 and TRBJ2-3; TRBD2 might be the D (6 bases). This CDR3 contains 16 residues. V lost 5 bases to trimming and J lost 1 base, with 16 bases between them. CDR1 and CDR2 from the germline V gene are MNHEY and SMNVEV (reference sequence). The CDR3 spells CASSARGSFGTDTQYF. The CDR3 nucleotides are TGTGCCAGCAGTGCTCGGGGGTCGTTCGGCACAGATACGCAGTATTTT.

Many counts were recorded for this clonotype. V usage is TRBV6-4 and J usage is TRBJ1-1; D is ambiguous. The CDR3 runs to 13 residues. The germline V gene encodes CDR1 MRHNA and CDR2 SNTAGT. V was cut by 4 bases and J by 3 bases, with 9 bases left in between. The CDR3 spells CASSALRDTEAFF. Written as DNA, the CDR3 is TGTGCCAGCAGTGCGTTGCGTGACACTGAAGCTTTCTTT.